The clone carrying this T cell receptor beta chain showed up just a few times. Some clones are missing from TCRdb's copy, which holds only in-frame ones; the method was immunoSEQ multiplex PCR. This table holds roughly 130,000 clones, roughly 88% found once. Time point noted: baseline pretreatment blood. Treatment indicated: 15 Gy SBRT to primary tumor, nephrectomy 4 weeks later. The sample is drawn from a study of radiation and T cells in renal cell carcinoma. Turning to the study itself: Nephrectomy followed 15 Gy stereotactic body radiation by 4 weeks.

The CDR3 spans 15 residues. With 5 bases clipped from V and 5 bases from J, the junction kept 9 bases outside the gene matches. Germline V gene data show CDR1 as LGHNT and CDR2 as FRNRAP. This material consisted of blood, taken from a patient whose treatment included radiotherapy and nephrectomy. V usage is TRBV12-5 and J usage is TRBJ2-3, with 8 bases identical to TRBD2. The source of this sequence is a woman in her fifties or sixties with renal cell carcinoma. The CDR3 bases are TGTGCTAGTGGTCCCCGGGGGGGCCAGGAAGATACGCAGTATTTT. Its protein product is CASGPRGGQEDTQYF.